The 18 T cell receptor beta chains below all came from one sample that was sequenced in a study of control samples from healthy donors and cancer patients. The data were produced by immunoSEQ multiplex PCR, yet TCRdb's version contains in-frame clones alone and is incomplete. The data contain fewer than 200,000 clones, over 80% of them seen just once; the ten biggest clones take up 1.4% to 1.5%. The specimen was blood. Every receptor here comes from a man aged 18 to 30 in good health.

The rearrangement joins TRBV28 to TRBJ1-5; 9 bases line up with TRBD1. V shed 4 bases and J 9 bases; nucleotides not matched to a gene: 19. The CDR3 runs to 18 residues. CDR1 and CDR2 (germline): MDHEN, SYDVKM. This CDR3 is CASSYRDRDRAPLGPQHF. The DNA for the CDR3 is TGTGCCAGCAGTTACCGCGACCGGGACAGGGCTCCCCTGGGGCCCCAGCATTTT.

The rearrangement uses TRBV24-1 and TRBJ2-1; TRBD1 agrees at 8 bases. The CDR3 is 18 amino acids. Germline assignment: CDR1 KGHDR and CDR2 SFDVKD. The V and J ends lost 1 base and 6 bases, in that order; junction bases with no gene match: 13. CDR3 sequence (DNA): TGTGCCACCAGTGATTTTATACCGGTGGCAGGGGGCCGCAATGAGCAGTTCTTC. It is translated as CATSDFIPVAGGRNEQFF.

The chain is built from TRBV7-9 and TRBJ2-3; D unclear. This CDR3 is built from 13 residues. V was trimmed by 1 base and J by 1 base, leaving 3 bases between them. Germline lookup yields CDR1 SEHNR and CDR2 FQNEAQ (reference sequence). CDR3: CASSLEGTDTQYF. For the CDR3, the DNA is TGTGCCAGCAGCTTAGAGGGCACAGATACGCAGTATTTT.

The J gene is TRBJ1-4, the V gene TRBV2; the match to TRBD1 covers 8 bases. Germline V gene sequence: CDR1 SNHLY, CDR2 FYNNEI. With V trimmed by 3 bases and J by 3 bases, 0 bases remained unmatched. CDR3 size: 14 residues. The CDR3 region is CASSEGQANEKLFF. The CDR3, as DNA: TGTGCCAGCAGTGAGGGACAGGCTAATGAAAAACTGTTTTTT.

The chain uses TRBV30 and TRBJ2-2, with D perhaps matching TRBD1 or TRBD2 (5 bases each). Germline V lookup: CDR1 GTSNPN, CDR2 SVGIG (reference sequence). The CDR3 covers 17 residues. Trimming removed 0 bases at V and 6 bases at J, with 20 bases between. For the CDR3, the DNA is TGTGCCTGGAGTGTTGGGAAAAGGGGAGCTTATCCCGGGGAGCTGTTTTTT. Its translation is CAWSVGKRGAYPGELFF.

This clone showed up just once. The DNA of the CDR3 is TGTGCCAGCAGTGAAATTTCCGTCCGGGGGGAGACCCAGTACTTC. It codes for CASSEISVRGETQYF. J is TRBJ2-5 and V is TRBV25-1; D possibly corresponds to TRBD2 (6 bases). The germline CDR1 and CDR2 sequences are MGHDK and SYGVNS. The ends were cut back, 2 bases at V and 5 bases at J, with 15 bases in the middle. This CDR3 has 15 amino acids. Using reference TRBV25-1 and TRBJ2-5 for the parts outside the CDR3, the full variable domain is EADIYQTPRYLVIGTGKKITLECSQTMGHDKMYWYQQDPGMELHLIHYSYGVNSTEKGDLSSESTVSRIRTEHFPLTLESARPSHTSQYLCASSEISVRGETQYFGPGTRLLVL.

This chain connects TRBV6-5 to TRBJ1-2; TRBD1 is a possible D gene (5 bases). V lost 7 bases and J lost 6, with 15 bases in between. Germline CDR1 is MNHEY and CDR2 is SVGAGI. The CDR3 loop spans 13 amino acids. The CDR3: CASMGLVGDGYTF. Here the CDR3 DNA reads TGTGCCAGCATGGGCCTCGTGGGGGATGGCTACACCTTC.

This sequence joins TRBV7-9 and TRBJ2-5; D not resolved. Germline CDR1 is SEHNR and CDR2 is FQNEAQ (reference sequence). This CDR3 has 13 amino acids. Trimming took 1 base from V and 1 from J, leaving 4 bases between them. Here the CDR3 DNA reads TGTGCCAGCAGCTTAGACAGCCAAGAGACCCAGTACTTC. The encoded protein is CASSLDSQETQYF.

This chain joins TRBV24-1 and TRBJ2-7; TRBD1 aligns across 8 bases. V dropped 3 bases and J dropped 4; count of bases not matched to a gene: 10. CDR3 size: 16 residues. Per germline, CDR1 KGHDR and CDR2 SFDVKD. The CDR3 protein is CATSDTTTGALYEQYF. CDR3 sequence (DNA): TGTGCCACCAGTGATACCACGACAGGGGCGCTATACGAGCAGTACTTC.

V and J are TRBV6-1 and TRBJ2-1; D unclear. Trimming took off 5 bases at V and 8 bases at J, with 10 bases between the two ends. Germline CDR1 is MNHNS and CDR2 is SASEGT. The CDR3 runs 12 residues. The CDR3, as DNA: TGTGCCAGCAGTCCTAGTGTCTATGAGCAGTTCTTC. Its protein is CASSPSVYEQFF.

J is TRBJ1-4 and V is TRBV19; D gene uncertain. CDR1 is LNHDA, CDR2 SQIVND, per germline (reference sequence). CDR3 length: 14 residues. Trimming cost V 5 bases and J 8 bases, with 15 bases left between them. The CDR3 protein is CASSGRPLWEKLFF. The CDR3 DNA sequence: TGTGCCAGTAGTGGCAGGCCCCTATGGGAAAAACTGTTTTTT.

The gene calls are TRBV5-6 and TRBJ2-5, with 7 bases matching TRBD1. This CDR3 region has 14 residues. Trimming removed 0 bases from V and 5 bases from J; junction bases left unmatched: 4. Germline V gives CDR1 SGHDT, CDR2 YYEEEE. In DNA form, the CDR3 reads TGTGCCAGCAGCTTGGGAGGGGGCGTGGAGACCCAGTACTTC. Its protein product is CASSLGGGVETQYF. Using reference TRBV5-6 and TRBJ2-5 for the parts outside the CDR3, the full variable domain is DAGVTQSPTHLIKTRGQQVTLRCSPKSGHDTVSWYQQALGQGPQFIFQYYEEEERQRGNFPDRFSGHQFPNYSSELNVNALLLGDSALYLCASSLGGGVETQYFGPGTRLLVL.

V usage is TRBV29-1 and J usage is TRBJ2-1; D ambiguous. V dropped 0 bases and J dropped 6 bases, with 15 bases sitting between them. CDR3 length equals 15 residues. Germline V gene lookup returns CDR1 SQVTM and CDR2 ANQGSEA. CDR3 loop: CSVEDFGPDPNEQFF. The CDR3 DNA reads TGCAGCGTTGAAGATTTTGGACCCGATCCCAATGAGCAGTTCTTC.

The CDR3 loop is CASSRLSGGSYNEQFF. The CDR3 nucleotides read TGCGCCAGCAGCAGGCTAAGCGGGGGTTCCTACAATGAGCAGTTCTTC. The chain is built from TRBV5-1 and TRBJ2-1; 8 bases fit TRBD2. CDR3 length equals 16 residues. Germline V gene lookup returns CDR1 SGHRS and CDR2 YFSETQ. V shed 4 bases and J 1 base; nucleotides not matched to a gene: 7.

This chain joins TRBV29-1 and TRBJ1-5; D is unresolved. This CDR3 spans 13 amino acids. V was trimmed by 4 bases and J by 3 bases, leaving 10 bases between them. Germline loops: CDR1 SQVTM, CDR2 ANQGSEA. CDR3 DNA: TGCAGCGTTGCCAAGGCTTTCAATCAGCCCCAGCATTTT. Protein sequence: CSVAKAFNQPQHF.

This sequence joins TRBV4-1 and TRBJ2-3; D call uncertain. This CDR3 is built from 13 residues. V shed 1 base and J shed 6 bases, with 8 bases lying between them. Germline V CDR1 and CDR2: MGHRA, YSYEKL. This CDR3 is CASSQGLGDTQYF. The CDR3 region has the DNA TGCGCCAGCAGCCAAGGGCTCGGCGATACGCAGTATTTT.

The rearrangement joins TRBV5-1 to TRBJ1-1, with TRBD1 as a possible D gene (5 bases). This CDR3 has 14 amino acids. The V gene's germline CDR1 is SGHRS and CDR2 YFSETQ. The V and J ends lost 4 bases and 0 bases respectively, with 10 bases between them. CDR3 in amino acids: CASSPDRLNTEAFF. Here the CDR3 DNA reads TGCGCCAGCAGCCCAGACAGACTGAACACTGAAGCTTTCTTT.

The CDR3 DNA is TGTGCCAGCAGCGTCCAAGGGAGGGCTAGCTCCTACAATGAGCAGTTCTTC. This gives the protein CASSVQGRASSYNEQFF. This chain links TRBV9 with TRBJ2-1; 7 nucleotides line up with TRBD2. Looked up from germline, CDR1 is SGDLS and CDR2 is YYNGEE. J lost 0 bases, V lost 2 bases, and 8 bases had no gene match. The CDR3 covers 17 residues. Drawing the rest from reference TRBV9 and TRBJ2-1, the complete variable domain is DSGVTQTPKHLITATGQRVTLRCSPRSGDLSVYWYQQSLDQGLQFLIQYYNGEERAKGNILERFSAQQFPDLHSELNLSSLELGDSALYFCASSVQGRASSYNEQFFGPGTRLTVL.